The present T cell receptor beta chain was sequenced within a study of T cells in Graves' hyperthyroidism and ophthalmopathy. General study points: Ophthalmopathy was distinguished from stable hyperthyroidism by 13 V-J signatures. Blood also carried most thyroid clonotypes expanded above 0.001.

This clonotype was seen only a few times. The target antigen is unknown. Researchers took RNA transcripts and amplified the TCR beta CDR3 regions from them. Primed by the HTBI set, a first-round RT-PCR was run on the TCR CDR3. MiXCR was run by TCRdb on the multiplex PCR reads, yielding one entry per CDR3 protein. Here the sample spans 300,000 to 400,000 distinct CDR3 sequences, more than 11% being singletons. Germline V gene data show CDR1 as KGHSH and CDR2 as LQKENI. CDR3 size: 16 residues. Trimming cost V 4 bases and J 0 bases, with 12 bases left between them. The diagnostic basis comprised clinical symptoms, serum thyroxine and TRAb, thyroid ultrasound and orbital computed tomography.

Sequencing used blood. This chain connects TRBV18 to TRBJ1-4; D is ambiguous. This clonotype was sampled from a woman in her 30s with Graves' hyperthyroidism. CDR3 DNA: TGTGCCAGCTCACTAAGTAACGGGGCAACTAATGAAAAACTGTTTTTT. Translated, it gives CASSLSNGATNEKLFF.